This paragraph covers one T cell receptor (beta chain) sequence. There is no known antigen for this receptor. No base quality information exists; no much larger clone differs at one position. The sample is drawn from a study of cytomegalovirus exposure and HLA in healthy donors (dated by TCRdb to the late 2010s). As for the study more broadly: An earlier analysis of some 600 of the donors reported roughly 300 Gb of sequence data and around 110 million unique TCR beta sequences obtained from around 190 million T cells. An early release that covered about 640 HLA-typed donors contained around 330 gigabases of sequencing data and roughly 84 million unique TCR sequences. Of the 300 to 500 genotyped donors, roughly 76% were placed in the genetic ancestry cluster associated with self-reported Caucasian donors. The study aimed to test whether cataloging public T cell receptors could reveal signatures of past pathogen exposure. The study profiled the T cell repertoires of 500 to 800 subjects by immunosequencing and related them to cytomegalovirus serostatus. Along with the roughly 700-subject first cohort, a separate validation cohort of 120 different subjects was used. High-throughput TCR immunosequencing, statistical association of individual TCRs with disease status, and machine learning were combined to predict cytomegalovirus infection status. To study patterns of TCR occurrence, a later analysis re-analyzed previously published TCR beta repertoires from 500 to 850 donors and added high-resolution HLA genotyping. Rather than using new phenotypic data, the later analysis identified candidate immune exposures from TCR beta sequences and from how often those sequences occurred across donors. An earlier analysis of several hundred of the donors applied high-throughput TCR beta sequencing to assess whether each TCR beta V gene segment acted as functional or pseudogenic. Donor age, sex, ethnicity and CMV serostatus were compiled together with the repertoire data. In a later genetic analysis, genome-wide SNP genotypes for about 65% of the roughly 700 donors were used, and that subset was treated as a discovery cohort. All discovery cohort repertoires had been generated using a single sequencing platform. HLA typing covered class I and class II loci at four-digit resolution. The number of donors typed differed by locus, with about 629-630 for A, B, C, DRB1 and DQB1, 522 for DQA1, over 600 for DPA1, and around 430 for DPB1. Several DR-DQ haplotypes were treated as single units for association and clustering because of strong linkage in the cohort. Across around 400 genotyped donors of the cohort, an average of about 240,000 unique TCR beta nucleotide sequences per donor were sequenced, and approximately 17% of those sequences were non-productive.

The cohort was made up of under 800 healthy bone marrow donors. Cohort members were all nominally healthy when sampled, although unrecorded immune exposures were likely present. The donor tested CMV seronegative, placing the donor among the 350 or so seronegative members of the cohort. A peripheral blood sample was provided by each donor, and peripheral blood mononuclear cells were used for TCR beta sequencing. The Qiagen DNeasy Blood Extraction Kit was used to extract genomic DNA from the blood cell samples. Library construction relied on the immunoSEQ multiplex PCR assay. For the multiplex PCR, a mixture combining 60 forward primers for TCR Vbeta segments and 13 reverse primers for TCR Jbeta segments was used. The CDR3 region of rearranged TCR beta genes was amplified from genomic DNA with a multiplex PCR assay. On the Illumina HiSeq System, the amplified TCR beta libraries were sequenced as 87-base-pair reads. In the authors' own workflow: Across the roughly 640 repertoires, a later analysis counted 80 million or so unique TCR beta chains, approximately 10 million of which were shared by at least two donors. A nearest-neighbor algorithm error-corrected the raw reads and collapsed the reads into unique sequences, merging closely related sequences to remove PCR and sequencing errors. V, D and J gene segments were assigned by aligning CDR3 sequences to IMGT reference sequences. For a sequence to be retained, a match of at least six nucleotides was required to both a V gene segment and a J gene segment. Rearrangements were classified as productive when the CDR3 lacked stop codons and remained in frame with V and J, and all other rearrangements were classified as non-productive. Following IMGT convention, CDR3 was defined as the stretch from the second conserved V-encoded cysteine up to the conserved J-encoded phenylalanine. The earlier analysis of about 610 of the donors excluded sequences that lacked an unambiguous match to a single V gene segment. In an earlier analysis of 587 of the donors, V segments were called functional above 56.7% productive rearrangements and were called segregating when the between-donor standard deviation exceeded 5%. To diagnose cytomegalovirus status from the catalog of TCR beta chain sequences, a statistical classification framework was built. In a later analysis, V and J genes were assigned by comparing TCR nucleotide sequences against IMGT/GENE-DB human TR gene sequences. The TCRdist pipeline was used in a later analysis to assign CDR3 sequences and most-parsimonious VDJ recombination scenarios. A later analysis defined each TCR beta chain by its CDR3 amino acid sequence plus V-gene family, and excluded reads lacking a unique V-gene family. In a later analysis, fewer than 600 highly shared, low-generation-probability nucleotide sequences were removed to address suspected cross-contamination and a sequencing artifact. In a later analysis, a clonal expansion index was calculated for each public chain from normalized within-repertoire ranks of inferred template counts. In a later analysis, generation probabilities were computed with a VDJ recombination model fitted to out-of-frame rearrangements, and the resulting probabilities were checked against IGoR. In a later analysis, TCR-TCR, TCR-HLA and TCR-CMV co-occurrence was scored with hypergeometric tests, and a repertoire-size bias correction was applied to TCR pairs. False discovery rates were estimated in a later analysis by permuting HLA or CMV assignments 20 times. In a later analysis, co-occurring TCRs were grouped using DBSCAN, with TCRdist sequence similarity added in when clustering inside HLA-allele-positive subsets. Repertoires with fewer than 30,000 or more than 120,000 public chains, plus five repertoires with anomalous nucleotide sharing, were excluded from co-occurrence clustering. This is the immuneACCESS table as TCRdb keeps it, with only in-frame sequences that have V and J called. A part of the clones is gone; compared with another copy, unresolved V genes explain less than half, and the rest is unexplained. V and J calls and clone size are those listed in that table; D and trimming were worked out from the DNA. The sample table lists about 190,000 clones, around 85% of them with a count of one. The leading ten clones occupy about 1.8% of the sample.

From the germline V gene (reference sequence), CDR1 is LNHNV and CDR2 is YYDKDF. The CDR3 spans 21 residues, from the cysteine through the phenylalanine. Only the CDR3 part of the read is kept: 63 bases, read in frame from the first base. V and J are trimmed by 3 bases and 3 bases, and the gene matches miss 20 bases of the junction. Results the study describes overall, beyond this receptor: Across donors, most TCR sequences were observed very rarely, whereas some public TCRs were present in many individuals. In a later analysis, the rate of TCR association differed among HLA loci, with DRB1 alleles having the most associated TCRs and HLA-C alleles having the fewest. A further reported finding was that TCR beta sequences accurately predicted the HLA-A and HLA-B alleles for most subjects in the first cohort. The authors suggested that the approach could potentially be generalized to other disease states and immunological phenotypes. An association between a missense DCLRE1C variant and V-gene and J-gene trimming of TCR beta chains was found in a later genetic analysis and replicated in an independent cohort. Several of the top co-occurrence clusters appeared to be linked to parvovirus B19, influenza, CMV and Epstein-Barr virus, according to a later analysis. A cluster of highly shared sequence variants was judged likely to be a technical artifact of the sequencing pipeline. Immune exposure information for the cohort was limited to CMV serostatus. Linkage disequilibrium might explain the correlated functional status among segregating V segments, but an unknown experimental factor could not be excluded. In a later analysis, HLA-associated TCR beta chains were found to be more clonally expanded and to have lower generation probabilities than equally common non-associated chains. Broadly in line with IMGT annotations, most TCR beta V segments showed up in productive rearrangements about 87% or about 30% of the time in an earlier analysis of a few hundred of the donors. A later genetic analysis reported fewer N-insertions in productive TCRs among donors in an Asian-associated ancestry cluster than the roughly 700-donor mean. The study listed 150 to 200 TCR beta chains as associated with cytomegalovirus. Because HLA typing was missing for some donors at each locus, association tests included only the typed subset. Presence/absence analyses assumed roughly uniform sequencing depth across donors, an assumption that may not hold. Because counts were too low, seventeen rarely observed V segments, including chromosome 9 orphons, were left out of the earlier analysis of some 600 of the donors. At a false discovery rate of 0.05, a later analysis linked fewer than 20,000 TCR beta sequences to specific HLA alleles. A few of the identified cytomegalovirus-associated TCR beta chains were confirmed in vitro to be specific for cytomegalovirus antigens. Some IMGT-functional V segments, including TRBV6-2 and TRBV6-3, could not be distinguished by the 87-base-pair reads and were therefore excluded. A later analysis found that most CMV-associated TCR beta chains appeared HLA-restricted, with HLA associations seemingly driven largely by CMV exposure. In both the original and validation cohorts, the classifier was reported to diagnose cytomegalovirus status with high specificity and sensitivity. Only TCR beta chains were sequenced in this cohort, and the absence of alpha or paired-chain data limited detectable features. Assigning TCR associations to individual alleles was difficult when HLA alleles, especially DR and DQ, strongly co-occurred.

The chain is assembled from TRBV15 and TRBJ2-1, and 10 junction bases match TRBD2. This TCR was sampled from a man younger than 35 in good health and CMV-seronegative. The source material was PBMCs. The CDR3 here reads CATSSEPSGALLAGVYNEQFF. The DNA sequence is given as TGTGCCACCAGCAGTGAACCTTCGGGGGCGCTCCTAGCGGGAGTCTACAATGAGCAGTTCTTC.